The clone carrying this T cell receptor beta chain has a count of ten or more. Together with a sample-barcoded 5' primer, a J-beta primer mix was included in a second PCR lasting roughly 7 to 11 cycles. Each CDR3 protein is one row after TCRdb ran MiXCR on the 5' RACE reads. The repertoire holds hundreds of thousands of distinct CDR3 sequences, with under 65% as singletons. This specimen belongs to a study of blood T cells in healthy people across ages. Study-wide background: Template-switching capture recovered about one barcoded beta molecule per two T cells.

Germline trimming cut 5 bases from V and 5 bases from J; bases unmatched to any gene: 9. The CDR3 covers 15 residues. Germline CDR1 and CDR2: SGHRS and YFSETQ. The receptor was derived from a woman of 80 years or more in good health. Material for sequencing was blood. The chain employs TRBV5-1 and TRBJ1-2; the match to TRBD1 covers 10 bases. CDR3 protein: CASREGTGDPYGYTF. DNA of the CDR3: TGCGCCAGCAGGGAGGGGACAGGGGACCCTTATGGCTACACCTTC.